This T cell receptor (beta chain) was obtained from a study of blood T cell repertoires in COVID-19. Germline CDR1 reads MRHNA; CDR2 reads SNTAGT. CDR3 length: 18 residues. The trim removed 4 bases at V and 6 bases at J, leaving 11 bases unmatched. In the authors' workflow: For nucleated cells, counts were estimated from reference gene primer amplification. Some clones are missing from TCRdb's copy, which holds only in-frame ones; the method was immunoSEQ multiplex PCR. The DNA was the basis for D and trimming; V, J and clone size are from that table. The sample includes roughly 63,000 clones, more than 80% of them seen just once. In this sample, this clone turned up once.

This TCR derives from a man in his forties or fifties with acute or convalescent COVID-19. This sequence joins TRBV6-4 and TRBJ2-3; 15 nucleotides agree with TRBD2. Sequenced: peripheral blood. Here the CDR3 DNA reads TGTGCCAGCAGTGTGCGAGGACTAGCGGGAGGGCCCCAGGATACGCAGTATTTT. This translates into CASSVRGLAGGPQDTQYF.